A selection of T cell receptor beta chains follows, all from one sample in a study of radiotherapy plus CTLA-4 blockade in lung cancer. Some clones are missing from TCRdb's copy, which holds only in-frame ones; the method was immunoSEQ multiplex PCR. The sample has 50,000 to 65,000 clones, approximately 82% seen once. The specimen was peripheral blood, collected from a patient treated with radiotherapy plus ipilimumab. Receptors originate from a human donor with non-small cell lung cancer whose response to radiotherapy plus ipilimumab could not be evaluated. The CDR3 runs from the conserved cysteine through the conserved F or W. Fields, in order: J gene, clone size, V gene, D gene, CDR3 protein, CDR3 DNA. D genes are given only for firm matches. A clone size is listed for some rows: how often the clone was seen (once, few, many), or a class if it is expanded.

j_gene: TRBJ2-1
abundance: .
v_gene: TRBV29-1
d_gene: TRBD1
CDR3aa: CSAPLQGGDEQFF
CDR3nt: TGCAGCGCCCCATTACAGGGGGGCGATGAGCAGTTCTTC

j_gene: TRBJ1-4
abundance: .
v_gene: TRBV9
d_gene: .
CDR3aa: CASSPGQYNEKLFF
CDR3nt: TGTGCCAGCAGCCCGGGACAATATAATGAAAAACTGTTTTTT

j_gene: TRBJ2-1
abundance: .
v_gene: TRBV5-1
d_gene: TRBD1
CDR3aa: CASSLGQGAQDEQFF
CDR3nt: TGCGCCAGCAGCTTAGGGCAGGGGGCGCAGGATGAGCAGTTCTTC

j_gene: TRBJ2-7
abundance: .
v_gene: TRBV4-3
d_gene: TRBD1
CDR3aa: CASSQDGTAYYEQYF
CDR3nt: TGCGCCAGCAGCCAGGACGGGACAGCTTATTACGAGCAGTACTTC

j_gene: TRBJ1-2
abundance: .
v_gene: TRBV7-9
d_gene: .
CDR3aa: CASSNAAGGNYGYTF
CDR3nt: TGTGCCAGCAGTAACGCCGCCGGGGGGAACTATGGCTACACCTTC

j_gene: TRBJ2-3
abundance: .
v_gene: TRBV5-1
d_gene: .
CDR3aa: CASSWTFSSTDTQYF
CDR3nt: TGCGCCAGCAGCTGGACATTCTCTAGCACAGATACGCAGTATTTT

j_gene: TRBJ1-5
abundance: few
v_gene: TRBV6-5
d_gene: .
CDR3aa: CASSAGVSQPQHF
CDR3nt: TGTGCCAGCAGCGCAGGGGTTAGTCAGCCCCAGCATTTT

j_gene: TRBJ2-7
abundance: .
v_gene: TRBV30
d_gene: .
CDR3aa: CAWSVKGGYQQYF
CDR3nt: TGTGCCTGGAGTGTAAAGGGGGGGTACCAGCAGTACTTC

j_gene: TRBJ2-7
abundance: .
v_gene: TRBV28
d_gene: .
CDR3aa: CASSSGQSYEQYF
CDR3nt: TGTGCCAGCAGTTCCGGACAGTCCTACGAGCAGTACTTC

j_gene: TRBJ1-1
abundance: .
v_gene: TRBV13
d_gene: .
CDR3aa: CASSYPTGNTEAFF
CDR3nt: TGTGCCAGCAGCTACCCGACAGGGAACACTGAAGCTTTCTTT

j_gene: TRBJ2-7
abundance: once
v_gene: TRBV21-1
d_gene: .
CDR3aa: CASSTRGTSGGTLPNEQYF
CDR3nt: TGTGCCAGCAGCACCCGGGGGACTAGCGGGGGGACCTTACCCAACGAGCAGTACTTC

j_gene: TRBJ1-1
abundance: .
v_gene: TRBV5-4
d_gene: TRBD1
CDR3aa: CATGQGLGDTEAFF
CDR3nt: TGTGCCACGGGACAGGGCCTTGGGGACACTGAAGCTTTCTTT

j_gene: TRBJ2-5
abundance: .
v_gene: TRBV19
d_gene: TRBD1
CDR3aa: CASSIRGQQETQYF
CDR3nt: TGTGCCAGTAGTATTAGGGGACAGCAGGAGACCCAGTACTTC

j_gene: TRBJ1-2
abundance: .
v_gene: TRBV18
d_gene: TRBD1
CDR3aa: CASSPTTGEHYGYTF
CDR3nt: TGTGCCAGCTCACCCACTACAGGGGAACACTATGGCTACACCTTC

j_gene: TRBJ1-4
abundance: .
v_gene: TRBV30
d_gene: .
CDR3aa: CASASRGSTGEKLFF
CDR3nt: TGTGCCTCCGCATCCCGGGGGTCTACGGGTGAAAAACTGTTTTTT

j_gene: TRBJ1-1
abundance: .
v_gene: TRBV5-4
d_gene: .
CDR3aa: CASSGRGGGTEAFF
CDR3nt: TGTGCCAGCAGCGGGCGGGGAGGGGGCACTGAAGCTTTCTTT

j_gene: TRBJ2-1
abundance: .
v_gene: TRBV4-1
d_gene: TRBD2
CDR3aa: CASSSPGTSVYNEQFF
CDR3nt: TGCGCCAGCAGCTCCCCCGGGACTAGCGTCTACAATGAGCAGTTCTTC

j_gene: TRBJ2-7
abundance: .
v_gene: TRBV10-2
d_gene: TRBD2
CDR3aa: CASSEYGLGVGSYEQYF
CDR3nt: TGCGCCAGCAGTGAGTACGGACTAGGAGTAGGGTCCTACGAGCAGTACTTC

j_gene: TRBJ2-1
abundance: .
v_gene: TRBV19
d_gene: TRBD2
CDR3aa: CASKPGTPTSGRAFGEQFF
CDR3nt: TGTGCCAGTAAACCCGGGACACCGACTAGCGGGAGGGCCTTTGGTGAGCAGTTCTTC

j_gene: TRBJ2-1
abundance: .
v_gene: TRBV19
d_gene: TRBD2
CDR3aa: CASTRTSGGANEQFF
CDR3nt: TGTGCCAGTACTCGGACTAGCGGGGGGGCCAATGAGCAGTTCTTC

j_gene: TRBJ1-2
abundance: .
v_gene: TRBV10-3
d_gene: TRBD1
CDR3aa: CAISESPGGEPPGGYTF
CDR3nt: TGTGCCATCAGTGAGTCCCCAGGGGGCGAACCGCCTGGGGGCTACACCTTC

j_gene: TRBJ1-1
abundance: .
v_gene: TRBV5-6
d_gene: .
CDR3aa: CASHLLAGEYTEAFF
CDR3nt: TGTGCCAGCCACCTTCTGGCGGGGGAGTACACTGAAGCTTTCTTT